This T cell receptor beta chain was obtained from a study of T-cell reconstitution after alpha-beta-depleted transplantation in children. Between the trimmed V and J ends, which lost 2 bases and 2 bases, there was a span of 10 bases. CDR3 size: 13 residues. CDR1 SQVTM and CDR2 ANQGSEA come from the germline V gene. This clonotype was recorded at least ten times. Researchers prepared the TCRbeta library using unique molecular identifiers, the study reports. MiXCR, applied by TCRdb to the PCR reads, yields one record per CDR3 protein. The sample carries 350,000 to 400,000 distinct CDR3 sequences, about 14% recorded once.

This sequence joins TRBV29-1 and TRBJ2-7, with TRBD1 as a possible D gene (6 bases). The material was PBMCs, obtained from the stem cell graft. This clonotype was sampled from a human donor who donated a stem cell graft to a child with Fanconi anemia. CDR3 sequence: CSVESGVTYEQYF. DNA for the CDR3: TGCAGCGTTGAATCAGGGGTCACCTACGAGCAGTACTTC.